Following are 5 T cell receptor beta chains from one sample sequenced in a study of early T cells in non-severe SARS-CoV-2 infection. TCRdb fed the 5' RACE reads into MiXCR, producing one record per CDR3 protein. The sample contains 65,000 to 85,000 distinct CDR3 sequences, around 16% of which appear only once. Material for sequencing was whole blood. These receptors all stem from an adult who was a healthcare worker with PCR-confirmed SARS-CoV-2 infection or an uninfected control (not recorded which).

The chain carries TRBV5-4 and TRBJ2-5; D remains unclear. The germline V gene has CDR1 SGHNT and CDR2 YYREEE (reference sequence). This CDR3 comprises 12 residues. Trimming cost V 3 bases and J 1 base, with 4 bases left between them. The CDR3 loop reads CASSWTQETQYF. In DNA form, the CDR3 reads TGTGCCAGCAGCTGGACCCAAGAGACCCAGTACTTC.

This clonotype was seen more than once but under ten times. Here the CDR3 reads CASSQVDWQGARETQYF. In DNA, the CDR3 is TGCGCCAGCAGCCAAGTAGACTGGCAGGGGGCTAGGGAGACCCAGTACTTC. The chain joins TRBV4-3 to TRBJ2-5, with 8 bases matching TRBD1. Per germline, CDR1 LGHNA and CDR2 YSLEER. With V trimmed by 1 base and J by 5 bases, 12 bases remained unmatched. The CDR3 is made up of 17 amino acids.

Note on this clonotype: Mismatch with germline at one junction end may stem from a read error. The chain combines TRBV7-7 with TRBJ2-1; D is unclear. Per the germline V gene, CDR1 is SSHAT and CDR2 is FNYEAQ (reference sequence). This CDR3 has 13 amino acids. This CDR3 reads CASSLKAENEQFF. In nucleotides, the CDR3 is TGTGCTAGCAGCTTAAAGGCGGAGAATGAGCAGTTCTTC.

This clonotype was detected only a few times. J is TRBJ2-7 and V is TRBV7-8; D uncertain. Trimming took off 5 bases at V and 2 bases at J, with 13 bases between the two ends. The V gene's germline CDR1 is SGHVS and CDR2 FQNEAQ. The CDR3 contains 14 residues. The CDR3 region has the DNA TGTGCCAGCAGCCCCACTGGGGTTACCTACGAGCAGTACTTC. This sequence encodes CASSPTGVTYEQYF.

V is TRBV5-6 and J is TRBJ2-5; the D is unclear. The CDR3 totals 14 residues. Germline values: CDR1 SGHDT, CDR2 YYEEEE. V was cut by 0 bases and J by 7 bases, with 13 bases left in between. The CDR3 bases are TGTGCCAGCAGCTTGGCTCAATTTGGGCGGACCCAGTACTTC. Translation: CASSLAQFGRTQYF. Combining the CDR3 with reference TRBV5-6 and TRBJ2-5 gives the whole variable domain DAGVTQSPTHLIKTRGQQVTLRCSPKSGHDTVSWYQQALGQGPQFIFQYYEEEERQRGNFPDRFSGHQFPNYSSELNVNALLLGDSALYLCASSLAQFGRTQYFGPGTRLLVL.